This T cell receptor (beta chain) was observed in a study of technical replicates of blood from a handful of donors. Germline trimming cut 6 bases from V and 4 bases from J; bases unmatched to any gene: 15. Germline-derived CDR1 and CDR2 are SGHVS and FQNEAQ. The CDR3 spans 16 residues. The method was immunoSEQ multiplex PCR; TCRdb's version includes in-frame clones alone and lacks a portion of them. The data show approximately 70,000 clones, approximately 94% seen once. The origin of this receptor is a human donor in good health. The specimen was T cells isolated from PBMCs. This chain uses TRBV7-8 with TRBJ2-7, with TRBD2 identical over 7 bases. As DNA, the CDR3 is TGTGCCAGCAGTCCTATAGCGGGTTACGGGGAGTACGAGCAGTACTTC. Translated: CASSPIAGYGEYEQYF.